The rows below give T cell receptor beta chains drawn from one sample of a study of cytomegalovirus exposure and HLA in healthy donors. Sequencing used immunoSEQ multiplex PCR; TCRdb keeps in-frame clones, though not all of them. Of under 200,000 clones listed, 65% to 85% are singletons. Sequenced sample: PBMCs. These TCRs come from a woman aged 40 to 50 in good health and CMV-seropositive. Both conserved end residues are part of each CDR3. A D gene is named only where the DNA matches it firmly. Part of the rows lack a size; the others show once, few, many or a class for expanded clones.

clone size: NA; J gene: TRBJ2-7; V gene: TRBV4-3; D gene: TRBD2; CDR3 DNA: TGCGCCAGCAGCCTCAAAGCGGGAGGCTACTACGAGCAGTACTTC; CDR3 protein: CASSLKAGGYYEQYF
clone size: once; J gene: TRBJ1-2; V gene: TRBV5-1; D gene: TRBD1; CDR3 DNA: TGCGCCAGCAGTTGGACAGGCTATGGCTACACCTTC; CDR3 protein: CASSWTGYGYTF
clone size: once; J gene: TRBJ2-1; V gene: TRBV7-2; D gene: TRBD2; CDR3 DNA: TGTGCCAGCACCCGGACTAGCGGGGACAATGAGCAGTTCTTC; CDR3 protein: CASTRTSGDNEQFF
clone size: NA; J gene: TRBJ1-1; V gene: TRBV11-3; D gene: NA; CDR3 DNA: TGTGCCAGCAGCTTAAGGACAGCCACGAACACTGAAGCTTTCTTT; CDR3 protein: CASSLRTATNTEAFF
clone size: NA; J gene: TRBJ1-1; V gene: TRBV7-9; D gene: TRBD1; CDR3 DNA: TGTGCCAGCAGCTACACAGGGGGAGTCACTGAAGCTTTCTTT; CDR3 protein: CASSYTGGVTEAFF
clone size: NA; J gene: TRBJ1-1; V gene: TRBV6-1; D gene: NA; CDR3 DNA: TGTGCCAGCAGTGTCCAGGAGAACACTGAAGCTTTCTTT; CDR3 protein: CASSVQENTEAFF
clone size: NA; J gene: TRBJ2-5; V gene: TRBV7-9; D gene: TRBD1; CDR3 DNA: TGTGCCAGCAGCTTTAGCCGGGGACAGACACAAGAGACCCAGTACTTC; CDR3 protein: CASSFSRGQTQETQYF
clone size: NA; J gene: TRBJ1-3; V gene: TRBV7-9; D gene: NA; CDR3 DNA: TGTGCCAGCAGCCCAGGGGCATCTGGAAACACCATATATTTT; CDR3 protein: CASSPGASGNTIYF
clone size: NA; J gene: TRBJ2-7; V gene: TRBV6-1; D gene: TRBD2; CDR3 DNA: TGTGCCAGCACCTCTGGACTAGCGGACTACGAGCAGTACTTC; CDR3 protein: CASTSGLADYEQYF
clone size: NA; J gene: TRBJ1-1; V gene: TRBV13; D gene: TRBD1; CDR3 DNA: TGTGCCAGCAGCCAAGGACAGGTGAACACTGAAGCTTTCTTT; CDR3 protein: CASSQGQVNTEAFF
clone size: few; J gene: TRBJ1-5; V gene: TRBV28; D gene: NA; CDR3 DNA: TGTGCCAGCAGTTTAGGTGGGACACGGAATCAGCCCCAGCATTTT; CDR3 protein: CASSLGGTRNQPQHF
clone size: few; J gene: TRBJ1-5; V gene: TRBV19; D gene: NA; CDR3 DNA: TGTGCCAGTAGTATAGCCCAGTATAGCAATCAGCCCCAGCATTTT; CDR3 protein: CASSIAQYSNQPQHF
clone size: NA; J gene: TRBJ1-1; V gene: TRBV25-1; D gene: NA; CDR3 DNA: TGTGCCAGCAGTGAACAAACAGGTAATACTGAAGCTTTCTTT; CDR3 protein: CASSEQTGNTEAFF
clone size: NA; J gene: TRBJ2-7; V gene: TRBV29-1; D gene: NA; CDR3 DNA: TGCAGCGTTCGCGGTTCCTACGAGCAGTACTTC; CDR3 protein: CSVRGSYEQYF
clone size: few; J gene: TRBJ1-1; V gene: TRBV6-5; D gene: TRBD1; CDR3 DNA: TGTGCCAGCAGTTCACAGGGGAAGGGCACTGAAGCTTTCTTT; CDR3 protein: CASSSQGKGTEAFF
clone size: few; J gene: TRBJ1-2; V gene: TRBV21-1; D gene: NA; CDR3 DNA: TGTGCCAGCAGCAACTCAGGGGTATACAGGGTACATGGCTACACCTTC; CDR3 protein: CASSNSGVYRVHGYTF
clone size: NA; J gene: TRBJ2-7; V gene: TRBV19; D gene: TRBD2; CDR3 DNA: TGTGCCAGTAGTACGGGACTAGCCAACTACGAGCAGTACTTC; CDR3 protein: CASSTGLANYEQYF
clone size: NA; J gene: TRBJ1-1; V gene: TRBV11-2; D gene: TRBD1; CDR3 DNA: TGTGCCAGCAGCTTAGTGACAGGGGGAGAGAACACTGAAGCTTTCTTT; CDR3 protein: CASSLVTGGENTEAFF
clone size: few; J gene: TRBJ1-2; V gene: TRBV19; D gene: NA; CDR3 DNA: TGTGCCAGTAGATTCCCCGGAGCTAACTATGGCTACACCTTC; CDR3 protein: CASRFPGANYGYTF
clone size: NA; J gene: TRBJ2-3; V gene: TRBV13; D gene: TRBD1; CDR3 DNA: TGTGCCAGCAGCGCCGTAAGGCGTCAGGAAGGGGGCGGGAGCACAGATACGCAGTATTTT; CDR3 protein: CASSAVRRQEGGGSTDTQYF
clone size: NA; J gene: TRBJ2-1; V gene: TRBV27; D gene: TRBD2; CDR3 DNA: TGTGCCAGCAGTCCCCTAGCGGGGGGGAATAATGAGCAGTTCTTC; CDR3 protein: CASSPLAGGNNEQFF
clone size: NA; J gene: TRBJ1-2; V gene: TRBV2; D gene: NA; CDR3 DNA: TGTGCCAGCAGCGCTGACAGAAATGGCTACACCTTC; CDR3 protein: CASSADRNGYTF
clone size: NA; J gene: TRBJ2-7; V gene: TRBV5-1; D gene: NA; CDR3 DNA: TGCGCCAGCAGCTTCTTCAGCGGGCAGACCTACGAGCAGTACTTC; CDR3 protein: CASSFFSGQTYEQYF
clone size: NA; J gene: TRBJ1-2; V gene: TRBV5-1; D gene: NA; CDR3 DNA: TGCGCCAGCAGTCACCGACAGAACTATGGCTACACCTTC; CDR3 protein: CASSHRQNYGYTF
clone size: NA; J gene: TRBJ2-1; V gene: TRBV9; D gene: TRBD2; CDR3 DNA: TGTGCCAGCAGCGTAAGTAGCGGGAGGTTCATGGACAATGAGCAGTTCTTC; CDR3 protein: CASSVSSGRFMDNEQFF
clone size: NA; J gene: TRBJ1-1; V gene: TRBV6-5; D gene: NA; CDR3 DNA: TGTGCCAGCAGTTACTCTACAGCATGGAACACTGAAGCTTTCTTT; CDR3 protein: CASSYSTAWNTEAFF
clone size: NA; J gene: TRBJ2-5; V gene: TRBV7-6; D gene: TRBD2; CDR3 DNA: TGTGCCAGCAGTCCTAGCGGGGCGGCACAAGAGACCCAGTACTTC; CDR3 protein: CASSPSGAAQETQYF
clone size: NA; J gene: TRBJ2-5; V gene: TRBV2; D gene: NA; CDR3 DNA: TGTGCCAGCGGGGCGGACAACCAAGAGACCCAGTACTTC; CDR3 protein: CASGADNQETQYF
clone size: NA; J gene: TRBJ1-1; V gene: TRBV7-2; D gene: NA; CDR3 DNA: TGTGCCAGCAGCTTAGGGTTGGAACAGTTTGAAGCTTTCTTT; CDR3 protein: CASSLGLEQFEAFF